Listed below are T cell receptor beta chains from one sample, sequenced in a study of STAT5B mutations in CD4+ large granular lymphocyte leukemia. Only in-frame clones appear in the TCRdb table, and some are missing; sequencing was by immunoSEQ multiplex PCR. The sample contains approximately 21,000 clones, 79% of which appear only once. Material for sequencing was CD4+ T cells from blood buffy coats. The receptor source for this set is a human donor in good health. Both conserved end residues are trimmed from each CDR3. Size is stated for part of the rows, as once, few or many counts, or as a class when the clone is expanded.

j_gene	v_gene	len	abundance	CDR3aa
TRBJ2-7	TRBV25-1	15	.	ASSEHQQPGTGGEQY
TRBJ1-5	TRBV4-2	15	few	ASSQVVGGGRKQPQH
TRBJ2-7	TRBV7-8	13	.	ASSLGRDRTYEQY
TRBJ1-1	TRBV2	13	.	ASSPRQGLNTEAF
TRBJ1-5	TRBV10-3	12	.	AISAGQTGQPQH
TRBJ2-7	TRBV27	10	few	ASSLPGVRQY
TRBJ1-1	TRBV5-4	12	.	ASSLRTGAPEAF
TRBJ2-3	TRBV19	13	.	ASSLGLPEMDTQY
TRBJ2-7	TRBV28	14	few	ASSSPGTSGKYEQY
TRBJ2-1	TRBV6-1	13	once	ASSGDRGFYNEQF
TRBJ1-5	TRBV6-1	14	once	ASSGSSGGLNQPQH
TRBJ2-2	TRBV2	13	.	ASSSSTSLAGELF
TRBJ1-3	TRBV19	11	.	ASSSGFRDTIY
TRBJ1-2	TRBV4-1	12	few	ASSQPGQGAGYT
TRBJ2-5	TRBV5-1	14	.	ASSLLAGAGKETQY
TRBJ2-1	TRBV30	10	.	AWSRWDNEQF
TRBJ2-1	TRBV9	12	.	ASSVGGPYNEQF
TRBJ2-7	TRBV5-8	9	.	ASSLEYEQY
TRBJ1-5	TRBV2	15	few	ASSRSVGTGANQPQH
TRBJ2-7	TRBV7-8	14	once	ASSLRRDRPSYEQY
TRBJ2-7	TRBV5-8	13	.	ASSRTSVSPYEQY
TRBJ2-3	TRBV7-9	13	once	ASSSIEAGADTQY
TRBJ2-7	TRBV7-9	13	.	ASSQTGGVKYEQY
TRBJ1-3	TRBV7-2	14	.	ASSLVAGEAGNTIY
TRBJ2-3	TRBV19	13	.	ASSKVGVGTDTQY
TRBJ2-2	TRBV29-1	13	once	SALGGSPGTGELF
TRBJ2-2	TRBV5-5	13	.	ASSLNQGLTGELF
TRBJ1-3	TRBV9	14	.	ASSAGWTTSGNTIY
TRBJ1-3	TRBV10-3	11	once	AIIQDSGNTIY
TRBJ1-5	TRBV5-1	12	.	ASSLEGEDQPQH
TRBJ2-7	TRBV2	13	.	ASSEGTANYYEQY
TRBJ1-2	TRBV30	10	.	AWSVGDYGYT
TRBJ2-7	TRBV6-5	14	.	ASSYSTGTAGYEQY
TRBJ2-7	TRBV29-1	13	.	SVTLLAGGSYEQY
TRBJ2-7	TRBV11-3	13	few	ASSIPGAKSHEQY
TRBJ2-2	TRBV11-2	10	.	ASSLVFTELF
TRBJ2-1	TRBV7-9	13	few	ASSLARGTYNEQF
TRBJ1-4	TRBV9	10	.	ASTRGGEKLF
TRBJ2-7	TRBV6-1	12	once	ASSEAASGLRQY
TRBJ2-1	TRBV5-1	16	once	ASSLKPSGPQLGDEQF
TRBJ1-1	TRBV19	14	.	ASSATGGYLNTEAF
TRBJ1-2	TRBV5-1	11	.	ASSFDSLYGYT
TRBJ1-2	TRBV5-4	12	.	ASSLTGVVYGYT
TRBJ2-1	TRBV27	16	.	ASRPGTGTIYSYNEQF
TRBJ2-7	TRBV10-2	14	.	ASSSGAAGQGTEQY
TRBJ1-5	TRBV12-5	15	.	ASGLELDFNSNQPQH
TRBJ2-6	TRBV2	12	once	ASKGFSGANVLT
TRBJ1-1	TRBV2	11	few	ASSEMGGTEAF
TRBJ2-3	TRBV21-1	16	.	ASSKGGGLAGNRDTQY
TRBJ1-5	TRBV4-2	12	.	ASSQDRGGQPQH
TRBJ1-1	TRBV25-1	9	.	ASSKGVEAF